The present entry profiles one T cell receptor (beta chain) with its context. Antigen specificity is unknown. Per germline, CDR1 MNHEY and CDR2 SMNVEV (reference sequence). Trimming pared 2 bases from V and 6 bases from J, leaving 16 bases between. This CDR3 has 15 amino acids. These data belong to a study of cytomegalovirus exposure and HLA in healthy donors. Study information: Samples from HLA-typed donors yielded about 85 million unique TCRs in an early data release. Study-level points and caveats: Three CMV-associated chains were confirmed in vitro to be specific for CMV antigens.

The primer mix had 60 Vbeta and 13 Jbeta primers. The table came from immunoSEQ multiplex PCR; TCRdb's copy has only in-frame clones and leaves some out. The repertoire consists of under 200,000 clones, with about three quarters occurring once and the leading ten covering 5.7%. The receptor comes from a man aged 40-49 years in good health and CMV-seronegative. Sequencing was carried out using PBMCs. The chain has TRBV27 and TRBJ1-2; D perhaps matches TRBD1 (6 bases). CDR3 loop: CASSLQGQDVHGYTF. Here the CDR3 DNA reads TGTGCCAGCAGTTTACAGGGGCAGGATGTTCATGGCTACACCTTC.